This T cell receptor (beta chain) appears in the sequencing data of a study of T-cell reconstitution after alpha-beta-depleted transplantation in children. Study-level results: After transplant, high TCRbeta diversity at day 60 in some patients arose from surviving recipient T cells and thymic progenitors. T-cell counts and diversity were attributed mostly to newly produced T cells one year after transplant.

TCRbeta library preparation incorporated unique molecular identifiers. TCRdb reprocessed the PCR reads with MiXCR, giving one entry per CDR3 protein. The top ten hold approximately 30% of the sample, which has roughly 400,000 distinct CDR3 sequences, about 40% seen once. This clonotype has a handful of counts. Its antigen is not identified. The germline gives CDR1 LNHNV, CDR2 YYDKDF (reference sequence). CDR3 length equals 13 residues. The ends were cut back, 4 bases at V and 3 bases at J, with 9 bases in the middle. The gene calls are TRBV15 and TRBJ1-2; D is ambiguous. The origin of this receptor is a girl aged 2-9 years with aplastic anemia, due to receive a stem cell transplant. The material sequenced was PBMCs, taken before TCRalphabeta/CD19-depleted stem cell transplant. The CDR3 bases are TGTGCCACCAGCACTGGCGGCGACTATGGCTACACCTTC. Amino acids: CATSTGGDYGYTF.